These T cell receptor beta chains were read from a single sample in a study of CD8+ T cells in alopecia areata. Produced via immunoSEQ multiplex PCR; TCRdb's table is partial and in-frame only. Here the sample spans about 210,000 clones, about two fifths being singletons. The source material was CD4+ T cells sorted from blood, sampled around week 30, from a patient treated with tofacitinib. The receptors derive from a human donor with alopecia areata. Both conserved end residues are part of each CDR3. A D gene is named only where the DNA matches it firmly. Expanded clones are given a class, and other clones once, few, many or no size at all.

clone size: .
J gene: TRBJ2-1
D gene: TRBD1
V gene: TRBV5-5
CDR3 DNA: TGTGCCAGCAGCCCGGGACAGGGGGTAGACAATGAGCAGTTCTTC
CDR3 protein: CASSPGQGVDNEQFF

clone size: .
J gene: TRBJ2-1
D gene: .
V gene: TRBV4-1
CDR3 DNA: TGCGCCAGCAGCCAAACAGGGAGCAATGAGCAGTTCTTC
CDR3 protein: CASSQTGSNEQFF

clone size: .
J gene: TRBJ2-5
D gene: .
V gene: TRBV30
CDR3 DNA: TGTGCCTGGAGTGTACCAGAGACCCAGTACTTC
CDR3 protein: CAWSVPETQYF

clone size: .
J gene: TRBJ2-1
D gene: TRBD2
V gene: TRBV19
CDR3 DNA: TGTGCCAGTAGTATTGGCGGGAGGGCCGTTGAGCAGTTCTTC
CDR3 protein: CASSIGGRAVEQFF

clone size: .
J gene: TRBJ1-3
D gene: .
V gene: TRBV23-1
CDR3 DNA: TGCGCCAGCAGTCTAGGGACATCCCCGGCGGACACCATATATTTT
CDR3 protein: CASSLGTSPADTIYF

clone size: .
J gene: TRBJ1-1
D gene: .
V gene: TRBV15
CDR3 DNA: TGTGCCACCAGCAGTCGGGGGGGTGTCACTGAAGCTTTCTTT
CDR3 protein: CATSSRGGVTEAFF

clone size: few
J gene: TRBJ2-5
D gene: TRBD1
V gene: TRBV27
CDR3 DNA: TGTGCCAGTGCGGACAGGGCGGAGACCCAGTACTTC
CDR3 protein: CASADRAETQYF

clone size: .
J gene: TRBJ2-3
D gene: .
V gene: TRBV5-1
CDR3 DNA: TGCGCCAGCGGGGGAGTAATCGCCGATACGCAGTATTTT
CDR3 protein: CASGGVIADTQYF

clone size: few
J gene: TRBJ2-2
D gene: .
V gene: TRBV5-1
CDR3 DNA: TGCGCCAGCTCCAGGGACGGCACCGGGGAGCTGTTTTTT
CDR3 protein: CASSRDGTGELFF

clone size: .
J gene: TRBJ2-7
D gene: TRBD2
V gene: TRBV7-9
CDR3 DNA: TGTGCCAGCAGCATTCAACTAGCGGGGAAATACGAGCAGTACTTC
CDR3 protein: CASSIQLAGKYEQYF

clone size: few
J gene: TRBJ2-1
D gene: .
V gene: TRBV29-1
CDR3 DNA: TGCAGCGCCCGGACGGCGTACAATGAGCAGTTCTTC
CDR3 protein: CSARTAYNEQFF

clone size: .
J gene: TRBJ2-7
D gene: TRBD1
V gene: TRBV6-1
CDR3 DNA: TGTGCCAGCAGTGAACCCGGGACAGTGACCAATTTCTACGAGCAGTACTTC
CDR3 protein: CASSEPGTVTNFYEQYF

clone size: few
J gene: TRBJ2-3
D gene: TRBD2
V gene: TRBV11-2
CDR3 DNA: TGTGCCAGCAGCCGCCCGGGACTAGCGGAGTATTTT
CDR3 protein: CASSRPGLAEYF

clone size: .
J gene: TRBJ1-2
D gene: TRBD1
V gene: TRBV5-4
CDR3 DNA: TGTGCCAGCAGACCGGACAGGACCACAACCTATGGCTACACCTTC
CDR3 protein: CASRPDRTTTYGYTF

clone size: .
J gene: TRBJ1-1
D gene: .
V gene: TRBV18
CDR3 DNA: TGTGCCAGCTCACCGCCTAGGGGCGAGAACACTGAAGCTTTCTTT
CDR3 protein: CASSPPRGENTEAFF

clone size: .
J gene: TRBJ2-3
D gene: .
V gene: TRBV7-9
CDR3 DNA: TGTGCCAGCAGACAGGGTAGTGGCGCAGATACGCAGTATTTT
CDR3 protein: CASRQGSGADTQYF

clone size: .
J gene: TRBJ1-3
D gene: .
V gene: TRBV30
CDR3 DNA: TGTGCCTGGAGCACTAAACAGGGAAGCTCTGGAAACACCATATATTTT
CDR3 protein: CAWSTKQGSSGNTIYF

clone size: .
J gene: TRBJ1-2
D gene: TRBD1
V gene: TRBV7-2
CDR3 DNA: TGTGCCAGCAGCCCGGACAGGGGAACTAACTATGGCTACACCTTC
CDR3 protein: CASSPDRGTNYGYTF

clone size: many
J gene: TRBJ2-2
D gene: .
V gene: TRBV6-5
CDR3 DNA: TGTGCCAGCAGCCGCGGGGGCGGCACCGGGGAGCTGTTTTTT
CDR3 protein: CASSRGGGTGELFF

clone size: .
J gene: TRBJ2-7
D gene: TRBD2
V gene: TRBV23-1
CDR3 DNA: TGCGCCAGCAGTCACCTTACTAGCGGGGGAATTCGGGGCTACGAGCAGTACTTC
CDR3 protein: CASSHLTSGGIRGYEQYF

clone size: few
J gene: TRBJ2-7
D gene: .
V gene: TRBV30
CDR3 DNA: TGTGCCTGGAGTGTGTCTAGCACCGAGCAGTACTTC
CDR3 protein: CAWSVSSTEQYF

clone size: .
J gene: TRBJ2-1
D gene: .
V gene: TRBV9
CDR3 DNA: TGTGCCAGCAGCCCACGGACGAACGAGCAGTTCTTC
CDR3 protein: CASSPRTNEQFF

clone size: .
J gene: TRBJ2-5
D gene: .
V gene: TRBV4-1
CDR3 DNA: TGCGCCAGCAGCCGAGCCCCTACGGAGACCCAGTACTTC
CDR3 protein: CASSRAPTETQYF

clone size: .
J gene: TRBJ2-7
D gene: .
V gene: TRBV4-1
CDR3 DNA: TGCGCCAGCAGCCAAGTAAATCTCGTCACACTTTTCTACGAGCAGTACTTC
CDR3 protein: CASSQVNLVTLFYEQYF

clone size: few
J gene: TRBJ1-2
D gene: .
V gene: TRBV5-6
CDR3 DNA: TGTGCCAGCAGCCTTGGTGGCCAGGCCCATGGCTACACCTTC
CDR3 protein: CASSLGGQAHGYTF

clone size: .
J gene: TRBJ2-3
D gene: .
V gene: TRBV30
CDR3 DNA: TGTGCCTGGAGTACTAGGGGTGCGGATACGCAGTATTTT
CDR3 protein: CAWSTRGADTQYF

clone size: .
J gene: TRBJ2-2
D gene: .
V gene: TRBV10-3
CDR3 DNA: TGTGCCATCAGTGAGTCGGGAGGGGGCTACACCGGGGAGCTGTTTTTT
CDR3 protein: CAISESGGGYTGELFF

clone size: .
J gene: TRBJ2-7
D gene: TRBD1
V gene: TRBV29-1
CDR3 DNA: TGCAGCGTTGATTCAGGGGACAGCTCCTACGAGCAGTACTTC
CDR3 protein: CSVDSGDSSYEQYF

clone size: .
J gene: TRBJ2-5
D gene: TRBD2
V gene: TRBV15
CDR3 DNA: TGTGCCACCAGCAGAGATCGTCTAGCGGGTGGGGCCCAGTACTTC
CDR3 protein: CATSRDRLAGGAQYF

clone size: .
J gene: TRBJ2-1
D gene: .
V gene: TRBV5-1
CDR3 DNA: TGCGCCAGCAGCGCGCTCACTGGAGGAGGCTCCTACAATGAGCAGTTCTTC
CDR3 protein: CASSALTGGGSYNEQFF

clone size: .
J gene: TRBJ1-5
D gene: .
V gene: TRBV23-1
CDR3 DNA: TGCGCCAGCAACCAGGCTGGGGCAGAGAGCAATCAGCCCCAGCATTTT
CDR3 protein: CASNQAGAESNQPQHF

clone size: .
J gene: TRBJ1-5
D gene: .
V gene: TRBV29-1
CDR3 DNA: TGCAGCGCCCTGATCATGGGTAATAGCAATCAGCCCCAGCATTTT
CDR3 protein: CSALIMGNSNQPQHF

clone size: .
J gene: TRBJ2-6
D gene: .
V gene: TRBV30
CDR3 DNA: TGTGCCTTTATTTCTGGGGCCAACGTCCTGACTTTC
CDR3 protein: CAFISGANVLTF

clone size: .
J gene: TRBJ2-7
D gene: .
V gene: TRBV30
CDR3 DNA: TGTGCCTGGAGTAAAAAACAGCTCTACGAGCAGTACTTC
CDR3 protein: CAWSKKQLYEQYF

clone size: .
J gene: TRBJ1-1
D gene: .
V gene: TRBV5-1
CDR3 DNA: TGCGCCAGCAGCTTGGGCGGCGGATTCACTGAAGCTTTCTTT
CDR3 protein: CASSLGGGFTEAFF